This passage covers 28 T cell receptor beta chains from one sample sequenced in a study of blood T cell repertoires in COVID-19. Sequenced by immunoSEQ multiplex PCR; TCRdb stores in-frame clones only, minus some. The table shows 280,000 or so clones, with roughly 86% occurring only once. The sequencing sample was made of peripheral blood. The receptors originated from a woman aged 25 to 45 who had recovered from COVID-19.

This clone was picked up a small number of times. The V and J genes are TRBV4-2 and TRBJ2-2, with D possibly matching TRBD2 (6 bases). This CDR3 is built from 15 residues. Trimming stripped 6 bases from V and 3 bases from J, with 14 bases between. Germline CDR1 and CDR2: LGHNA and YNFKEQ. The CDR3 region is CASRGGREDTGELFF. The CDR3 DNA sequence: TGTGCCAGCAGGGGCGGCAGGGAGGACACCGGGGAGCTGTTTTTT.

The CDR3 nucleotides are TGTGCCAGCAGCTTGAGAAGCGGGAATAATTCACCCCTCCACTTT. Amino acid sequence: CASSLRSGNNSPLHF. The genes are TRBV5-4 and TRBJ1-6; no reliable D call. From germline, CDR1 is SGHNT and CDR2 YYREEE (reference sequence). The CDR3 is 15 amino acids. V lost 1 base and J lost 5, with 10 bases in between.

CDR3 sequence: CASSTYRVGLHGYTF. In nucleotides, the CDR3 is TGTGCCAGCAGTACATACAGGGTGGGTTTGCACGGCTACACCTTC. The chain combines TRBV28 with TRBJ1-2; perhaps TRBD1 as D (6 bases). The CDR3 loop spans 15 amino acids. Looked up from germline, CDR1 is MDHEN and CDR2 is SYDVKM. V was clipped by 5 bases and J by 8 bases, with 21 bases between them.

About this clone: The sample has other DNA sequences that encode this CDR3 too. V is TRBV30 and J is TRBJ2-7, with TRBD1 matching over 11 bases. This CDR3 is built from 14 residues. The V gene end was trimmed by 1 base and the J gene end by 4 bases; junction bases not matched to a gene: 3. Germline CDR1 and CDR2: GTSNPN and SVGIG (reference sequence). Written as DNA, the CDR3 is TGTGCCTGGAGTGCGGGGACAGGGGGTTACGAGCAGTACTTC. Translated: CAWSAGTGGYEQYF.

This clone was counted a single time. This rearrangement joins TRBV2 to TRBJ2-7; 8 nucleotides agree with TRBD1. The CDR3 covers 13 residues. Germline V lookup: CDR1 SNHLY, CDR2 FYNNEI. V lost 6 bases and J lost 3; bases outside the gene matches: 4. The CDR3 here is CASSGTGNYEQYF. The CDR3 region has the DNA TGTGCCAGCAGCGGGACAGGTAACTACGAGCAGTACTTC.

The chain has TRBV6-5 and TRBJ2-1, with D possibly matching TRBD2 (6 bases). This CDR3 comprises 14 residues. Deletions cut 5 bases from V and 6 bases from J, with 14 bases between. Germline V gene data show CDR1 as MNHEY and CDR2 as SVGAGI. CDR3 sequence reads: CASSPPGVSNEQFF. The CDR3 nucleotides read TGTGCCAGCAGTCCCCCGGGGGTTAGCAATGAGCAGTTCTTC.

This clone was seen a single time. The chain is built from TRBV5-4 and TRBJ1-2; TRBD1 agrees at 7 bases. The CDR3 extends over 14 amino acids. The J segment lost 4 bases and the V segment lost 6 bases, leaving 9 bases of the junction unmatched. The V gene's germline CDR1 is SGHNT and CDR2 YYREEE (reference sequence). CDR3 sequence reads: CASTPRDSLYGYTF. The CDR3 DNA reads TGTGCCAGCACACCCAGGGACAGTCTCTATGGCTACACCTTC.

The chain links TRBV11-2 to TRBJ1-4, with D possibly TRBD1 on 5 matching bases. The germline V gene encodes CDR1 SGHAT and CDR2 FQNNGV. This CDR3 contains 11 residues. The V and J ends lost 4 bases and 15 bases respectively, with 12 bases between them. The CDR3 nucleotides are TGTGCCAGCAGCTCGAGCAGGGTGTTGTTTTTT. Its protein product is CASSSSRVLFF.

The count of this clone is one. The genes are TRBV11-1 and TRBJ2-5; D may be TRBD1 (6 bases). Trimming removed 3 bases at V and 2 bases at J, with 16 bases between. This CDR3 comprises 16 residues. Per the germline V gene, CDR1 is SGHAT and CDR2 is FQDESV (reference sequence). Here the CDR3 reads CASSFFLGDTQETQYF. The CDR3 DNA sequence: TGTGCCAGCAGCTTTTTTTTAGGGGACACGCAAGAGACCCAGTACTTC.

The J gene is TRBJ2-7, the V gene TRBV20-1; 9 bases align to TRBD2. CDR3 length: 11 residues. Looked up from germline, CDR1 is DFQATT and CDR2 is SNEGSKA (reference sequence). The V gene end was trimmed by 0 bases and the J gene end by 13 bases; junction bases not matched to a gene: 4. CDR3 sequence: CSARDSSGAYF. The CDR3 DNA reads as TGCAGTGCTAGAGATTCTAGCGGGGCCTACTTC.

The rearrangement links TRBV21-1 to TRBJ2-5; the table's D call TRBD2 went unverified against the DNA. TRBV21-1 is a known pseudogene. This CDR3 has 21 amino acids. For the CDR3, the DNA is TGTGCCAGCAGCCCTAAGCGGTTGCTAGCGGGGGGGCTAAGTACCCAAGAGACCCAGTACTTC. Translation gives CASSPKRLLAGGLSTQETQYF.

This chain uses TRBV7-2 with TRBJ1-6; D ambiguous. Germline-derived CDR1 and CDR2 are SGHTA and FQGNSA. The CDR3 sequence is 15 residues long. V shed 4 bases and J shed 9 bases, with 16 bases lying between them. CDR3 DNA sequence: TGTGCCAGCAGCTCGATTCCGGGAGAGAGTTCACCCCTCCACTTT. It encodes CASSSIPGESSPLHF.

J is TRBJ1-1 and V is TRBV28; the D is unclear. This CDR3 is built from 14 residues. Deletions cut 8 bases from V and 1 base from J, with 14 bases between. Germline V gene sequence: CDR1 MDHEN, CDR2 SYDVKM. CDR3 bases: TGTGCCAGCGGAGACGTCCATGGGAACACTGAAGCTTTCTTT. This codes for CASGDVHGNTEAFF.

The chain is built from TRBV27 and TRBJ2-7, with D possibly being TRBD2 (7 bases). CDR1 is MNHEY and CDR2 is SMNVEV in the germline V gene (reference sequence). V gave up 2 bases and J gave up 5 bases, with 16 bases separating them. This CDR3 contains 15 residues. The CDR3 is CASSLRGREGDEQYF. In nucleotides, the CDR3 is TGTGCCAGCAGTTTACGCGGCAGGGAGGGGGACGAGCAGTACTTC.

The V call is TRBV18, the J call TRBJ1-4; 8 bases are shared with TRBD1. CDR3 size: 15 residues. Germline values: CDR1 KGHSH, CDR2 LQKENI. The V and J ends lost 2 bases and 8 bases, in that order; junction bases with no gene match: 7. The CDR3 spells CASSPIRDRSEKLFF. CDR3 nucleotide sequence: TGTGCCAGCTCACCAATCCGGGACAGGTCGGAAAAACTGTTTTTT.

This chain joins TRBV6-5 and TRBJ1-4; 9 bases are a match to TRBD1. The length of the CDR3 is 14 residues. Germline-derived CDR1 and CDR2 are MNHEY and SVGAGI. The trim removed 6 bases at V and 7 bases at J, leaving 6 bases unmatched. As DNA, the CDR3 is TGTGCCAGCAGCCGGGGGACAGGGACTGAAAAACTGTTTTTT. Amino acids: CASSRGTGTEKLFF.

The chain recombines TRBV7-2 with TRBJ2-3; D ambiguous. The CDR3 runs to 12 residues. Germline V lookup: CDR1 SGHTA, CDR2 FQGNSA. V dropped 5 bases and J dropped 2 bases, with 5 bases sitting between them. The CDR3 sequence is CASSLYTDTQYF. The CDR3 DNA is TGTGCCAGCAGCCTCTACACAGATACGCAGTATTTT. Together with reference TRBV7-2 and TRBJ2-3, the CDR3 gives the full variable domain: GAGVSQSPSNKVTEKGKDVELRCDPISGHTALYWYRQSLGQGLEFLIYFQGNSAPDKSGLPSDRFSAERTGGSVSTLTIQRTQQEDSAVYLCASSLYTDTQYFGPGTRLTVL.

The CDR3 DNA is TGTGCCAGCAGCCACTTGACTAGTGGGTACCAAGAGACCCAGTACTTC. It encodes CASSHLTSGYQETQYF. The chain has TRBV3-1 (or the pseudogene TRBV3-2) and TRBJ2-5; tentatively, D is TRBD2 (6 bases). The CDR3 totals 16 residues. Germline lookup yields CDR1 LGHDT and CDR2 YNNKEL (reference sequence). V gave up 3 bases and J gave up 0 bases, with 14 bases separating them.

This clone was observed many times. This chain connects TRBV19 to TRBJ2-3, with D unresolved. Trimming cost V 8 bases and J 6 bases, with 9 bases left between them. The CDR3 runs to 11 residues. CDR1 and CDR2 from the germline V gene are LNHDA and SQIVND (reference sequence). The CDR3 sequence: CASEDMDTQYF. The CDR3 nucleotides read TGTGCCAGTGAGGATATGGATACGCAGTATTTT. Based on the CDR3 plus reference TRBV19 and TRBJ2-3, the full variable domain is DGGITQSPKYLFRKEGQNVTLSCEQNLNHDAMYWYRQDPGQGLRLIYYSQIVNDFQKGDIAEGYSVSREKKESFPLTVTSAQKNPTAFYLCASEDMDTQYFGPGTRLTVL.

This clone was detected only once. The chain employs TRBV6-6 and TRBJ1-2, with D possibly matching TRBD1 (5 bases). CDR1 and CDR2 (germline): MNHNY, SVGAGI (reference sequence). Trimming removed 4 bases at V and 13 bases at J, with 16 bases between. The CDR3 sequence is 12 residues long. CDR3 region: CASSLQAPALTF. The CDR3 DNA follows: TGTGCCAGCAGTTTACAGGCCCCAGCCCTCACCTTC.

V usage is TRBV5-4 and J usage is TRBJ1-2; TRBD1 matches at 10 bases. This CDR3 is built from 16 residues. The trim removed 4 bases at V and 8 bases at J, leaving 14 bases unmatched. Germline loops: CDR1 SGHNT, CDR2 YYREEE (reference sequence). CDR3 amino acids: CASSPRLEDRGQGYTF. CDR3 coding DNA: TGTGCCAGCAGCCCCAGGCTCGAAGACAGGGGGCAAGGCTACACCTTC.

The chain employs TRBV4-1 and TRBJ2-3; no clear D. Germline V lookup: CDR1 MGHRA, CDR2 YSYEKL. The CDR3 consists of 14 residues. V was trimmed by 1 base and J by 0 bases, leaving 5 bases between them. The CDR3: CASSQGPSTDTQYF. Here the CDR3 DNA reads TGCGCCAGCAGCCAAGGTCCTAGCACAGATACGCAGTATTTT.

This clone appeared a single time. In nucleotides, the CDR3 is TGTGCCAGTAGGGTCTCAGGGACTGAAGCTTTCTTT. It is translated as CASRVSGTEAFF. The J gene is TRBJ1-1, the V gene TRBV19, with a tentative D call TRBD1 (5 bases). Trimming stripped 6 bases from V and 5 bases from J, with 10 bases between. CDR1 and CDR2 (germline): LNHDA, SQIVND (reference sequence). This CDR3 region has 12 residues. The variable domain in full, with the rest retrieved from reference TRBV19 and TRBJ1-1, is DGGITQSPKYLFRKEGQNVTLSCEQNLNHDAMYWYRQDPGQGLRLIYYSQIVNDFQKGDIAEGYSVSREKKESFPLTVTSAQKNPTAFYLCASRVSGTEAFFGQGTRLTVV.

The chain employs TRBV27 and TRBJ1-2; perhaps TRBD1 as D (6 bases). The ends were cut back, 4 bases at V and 4 bases at J, with 10 bases in the middle. The CDR3 is 13 amino acids. Germline V gives CDR1 MNHEY, CDR2 SMNVEV (reference sequence). In nucleotides, the CDR3 is TGTGCCAGCAGTTCACCAGGGGCCTATGGCTACACCTTC. Translation: CASSSPGAYGYTF.

This clone was seen only once. The gene calls are TRBV5-5 and TRBJ1-2; TRBD1 agrees at 8 bases. The CDR3 is 13 amino acids. Germline V gene data show CDR1 as SGHKS and CDR2 as YYEKEE (reference sequence). V gave up 4 bases and J gave up 4 bases; unmatched junction bases: 3. The CDR3 spells CASSETGGYGYTF. For the CDR3, the DNA is TGTGCCAGCAGCGAAACAGGGGGCTATGGCTACACCTTC.

V usage is TRBV3-1 (or the pseudogene TRBV3-2) and J usage is TRBJ2-1; 8 bases align to TRBD1. Looked up from germline, CDR1 is LGHDT and CDR2 is YNNKEL (reference sequence). This CDR3 is built from 15 residues. V was clipped by 0 bases and J by 7 bases; unmatched bases: 5. The CDR3 is CASSQDGQGWNEQFF. CDR3 sequence (DNA): TGTGCCAGCAGCCAAGACGGACAGGGATGGAATGAGCAGTTCTTC.

The genes are TRBV7-2 and TRBJ2-1, with TRBD2 matching 8 bases. The CDR3 sequence is 13 residues long. Germline-derived CDR1 and CDR2 are SGHTA and FQGNSA. J was trimmed by 8 bases and V by 1 base; bases with no gene match: 1. The DNA of the CDR3 is TGTGCCAGCAGCTTAGTGCGGGGGGATGAGCAGTTCTTC. This translates into CASSLVRGDEQFF.

On this clone: Other DNA sequences in the sample encode the same CDR3. The V and J genes are TRBV19 and TRBJ2-3; D remains ambiguous. V lost 6 bases and J 4 bases, leaving 8 bases between the germline ends. This CDR3 region has 12 residues. Germline V gene lookup returns CDR1 LNHDA and CDR2 SQIVND (reference sequence). CDR3 loop: CASSPGADTQYF. Here the CDR3 DNA reads TGTGCCAGTAGCCCAGGCGCAGATACGCAGTATTTT. The whole variable domain, remainder taken from reference TRBV19 and TRBJ2-3, is DGGITQSPKYLFRKEGQNVTLSCEQNLNHDAMYWYRQDPGQGLRLIYYSQIVNDFQKGDIAEGYSVSREKKESFPLTVTSAQKNPTAFYLCASSPGADTQYFGPGTRLTVL.